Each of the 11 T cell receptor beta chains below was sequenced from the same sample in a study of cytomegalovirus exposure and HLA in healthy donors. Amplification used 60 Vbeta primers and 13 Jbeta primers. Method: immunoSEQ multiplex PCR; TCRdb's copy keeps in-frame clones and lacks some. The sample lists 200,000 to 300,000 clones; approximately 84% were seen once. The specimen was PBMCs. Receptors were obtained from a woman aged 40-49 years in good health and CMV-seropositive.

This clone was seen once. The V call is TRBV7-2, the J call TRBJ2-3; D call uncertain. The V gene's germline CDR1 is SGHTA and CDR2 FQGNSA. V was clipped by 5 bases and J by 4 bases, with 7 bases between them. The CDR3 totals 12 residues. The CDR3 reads CASSPFSDTQYF. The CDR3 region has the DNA TGTGCCAGCAGCCCCTTTTCAGATACGCAGTATTTT. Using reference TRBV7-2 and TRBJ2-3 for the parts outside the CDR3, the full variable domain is GAGVSQSPSNKVTEKGKDVELRCDPISGHTALYWYRQSLGQGLEFLIYFQGNSAPDKSGLPSDRFSAERTGGSVSTLTIQRTQQEDSAVYLCASSPFSDTQYFGPGTRLTVL.

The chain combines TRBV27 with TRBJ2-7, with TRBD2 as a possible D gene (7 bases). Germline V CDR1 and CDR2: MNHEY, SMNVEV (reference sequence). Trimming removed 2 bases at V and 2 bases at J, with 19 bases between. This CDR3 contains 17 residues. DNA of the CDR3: TGTGCCAGCAGTTTAAGGGGAGGGGACACCGTACCCTACGAGCAGTACTTC. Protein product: CASSLRGGDTVPYEQYF.

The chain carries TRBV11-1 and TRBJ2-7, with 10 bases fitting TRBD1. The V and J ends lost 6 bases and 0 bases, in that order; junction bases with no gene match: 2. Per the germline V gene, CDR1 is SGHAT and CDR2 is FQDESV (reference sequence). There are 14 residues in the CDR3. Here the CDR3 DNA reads TGTGCCAGCAGTAGGACAGGGGGCTCCTACGAGCAGTACTTC. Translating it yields CASSRTGGSYEQYF.

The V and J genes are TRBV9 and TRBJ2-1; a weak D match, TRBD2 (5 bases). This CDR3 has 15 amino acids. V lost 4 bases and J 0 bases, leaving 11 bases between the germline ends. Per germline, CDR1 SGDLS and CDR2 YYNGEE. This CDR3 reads CASSLGISSYNEQFF. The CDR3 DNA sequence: TGTGCCAGCAGCCTCGGGATAAGCTCCTACAATGAGCAGTTCTTC.

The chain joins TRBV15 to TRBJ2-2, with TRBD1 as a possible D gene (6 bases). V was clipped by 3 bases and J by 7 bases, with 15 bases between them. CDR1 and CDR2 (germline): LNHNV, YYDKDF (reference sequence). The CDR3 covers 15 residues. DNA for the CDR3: TGTGCCACCAGCAGCTACACAGGGCAGGTCGGGGAGCTGTTTTTT. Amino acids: CATSSYTGQVGELFF.

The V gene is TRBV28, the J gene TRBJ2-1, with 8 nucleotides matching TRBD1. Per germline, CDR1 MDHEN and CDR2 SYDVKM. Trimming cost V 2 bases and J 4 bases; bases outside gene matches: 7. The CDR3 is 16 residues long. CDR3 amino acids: CASSLLGQGSYNEQFF. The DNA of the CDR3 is TGTGCCAGCAGTTTACTCGGACAGGGATCGTACAATGAGCAGTTCTTC.

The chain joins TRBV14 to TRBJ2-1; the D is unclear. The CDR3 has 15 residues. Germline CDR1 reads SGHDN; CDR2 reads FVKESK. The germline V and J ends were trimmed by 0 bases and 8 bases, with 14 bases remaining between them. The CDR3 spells CASSQDLYSLDEQFF. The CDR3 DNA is TGTGCCAGCAGCCAAGATCTTTATTCGCTAGATGAGCAGTTCTTC.

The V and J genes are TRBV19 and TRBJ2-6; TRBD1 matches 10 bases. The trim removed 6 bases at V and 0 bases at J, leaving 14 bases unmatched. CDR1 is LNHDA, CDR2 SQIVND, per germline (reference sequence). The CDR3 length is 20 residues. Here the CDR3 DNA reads TGTGCCAGTAGCCTCGGACAGGGGGAGTCTCGGGTCTCTGGGGCCAACGTCCTGACTTTC. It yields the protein CASSLGQGESRVSGANVLTF.

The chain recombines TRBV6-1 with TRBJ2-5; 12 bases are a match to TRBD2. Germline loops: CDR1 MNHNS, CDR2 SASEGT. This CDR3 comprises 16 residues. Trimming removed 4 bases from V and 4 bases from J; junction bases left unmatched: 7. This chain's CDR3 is CASSGTGLAGGETQYF. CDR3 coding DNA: TGTGCCAGCAGTGGAACGGGACTAGCGGGCGGAGAGACCCAGTACTTC.

CDR3 nucleotides: TGTGCCAGCAGCCACCGGAGCGGGTTTTCGGGGCAGGTTTATGAGCAGTTCTTC. Translating it yields CASSHRSGFSGQVYEQFF. The chain employs TRBV11-3 and TRBJ2-1, with D perhaps matching TRBD2 (6 bases). Deletions cut 5 bases from V and 8 bases from J, with 28 bases between. This CDR3 is built from 18 residues. CDR1 is SGHNT and CDR2 is YENEEA in the germline V gene.

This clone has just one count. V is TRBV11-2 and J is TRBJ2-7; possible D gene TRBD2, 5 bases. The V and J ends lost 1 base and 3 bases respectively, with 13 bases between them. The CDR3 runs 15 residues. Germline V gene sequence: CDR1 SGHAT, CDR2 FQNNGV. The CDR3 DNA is TGTGCCAGCAGCTTAGTAACCGGACTCAACTACGAGCAGTACTTC. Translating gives CASSLVTGLNYEQYF.